This is a list of T cell receptor beta chains from one sample in a study of blood T cell repertoires in COVID-19. Some clones are missing from TCRdb's copy, which holds only in-frame ones; the method was immunoSEQ multiplex PCR. The profile shows hundreds of thousands of clones, over 65% of them singletons. Sequenced material: PBMCs or T cells enriched from blood (not recorded which). The receptors were gathered from an older woman who had recovered from COVID-19. Both conserved end residues are part of each CDR3. The order of the fields is clone size, V gene, J gene, D gene, CDR3 protein, CDR3 DNA. D genes are given only for firm matches. A clone size is listed for some rows: how often the clone was seen (once, few, many), or a class if it is expanded.

abundance: few
v_gene: TRBV5-6
j_gene: TRBJ1-2
d_gene: -
CDR3aa: CASSLSVRRVGYGYTF
CDR3nt: TGTGCCAGCAGCTTGTCAGTAAGGCGGGTCGGCTATGGCTACACCTTC

abundance: -
v_gene: TRBV5-4
j_gene: TRBJ2-7
d_gene: TRBD2
CDR3aa: CASSKLAGGPEQYF
CDR3nt: TGTGCCAGCAGCAAACTAGCGGGGGGGCCCGAGCAGTACTTC

abundance: -
v_gene: TRBV5-4
j_gene: TRBJ1-1
d_gene: TRBD1
CDR3aa: CASSQDRGRNTEAFF
CDR3nt: TGTGCCAGCAGCCAGGACAGGGGCAGGAACACTGAAGCTTTCTTT

abundance: -
v_gene: TRBV7-2
j_gene: TRBJ1-3
d_gene: -
CDR3aa: CASSRQAGNTIYF
CDR3nt: TGTGCCAGCAGCCGTCAGGCTGGAAACACCATATATTTT

abundance: once
v_gene: TRBV7-9
j_gene: TRBJ1-4
d_gene: -
CDR3aa: CASSFTGAREANEKLFF
CDR3nt: TGTGCCAGCAGCTTTACCGGCGCCCGGGAGGCTAATGAAAAACTGTTTTTT

abundance: few
v_gene: TRBV27
j_gene: TRBJ1-5
d_gene: TRBD1
CDR3aa: CASSYQGGQPQHF
CDR3nt: TGTGCCAGCAGTTACCAGGGGGGCCAGCCCCAGCATTTT

abundance: -
v_gene: TRBV6-4
j_gene: TRBJ1-4
d_gene: TRBD1
CDR3aa: CASRRQGAIEKLFF
CDR3nt: TGTGCCAGCAGAAGACAGGGCGCCATCGAAAAACTGTTTTTT

abundance: -
v_gene: TRBV28
j_gene: TRBJ1-2
d_gene: TRBD1
CDR3aa: CASRLHPGTGLMGYTF
CDR3nt: TGTGCCAGCAGACTACATCCCGGGACAGGGCTAATGGGCTACACCTTC

abundance: -
v_gene: TRBV2
j_gene: TRBJ1-6
d_gene: TRBD1
CDR3aa: CASSSLGTGNSPLHF
CDR3nt: TGTGCCAGCAGCTCCCTGGGGACAGGGAATTCACCCCTCCACTTT

abundance: once
v_gene: TRBV2
j_gene: TRBJ2-1
d_gene: TRBD1
CDR3aa: CASSAGTGNEQFF
CDR3nt: TGTGCCAGCAGTGCCGGGACAGGGAATGAGCAGTTCTTC

abundance: -
v_gene: TRBV21-1
j_gene: TRBJ1-4
d_gene: -
CDR3aa: CASSINRDKDEEKLFF
CDR3nt: TGTGCCAGCAGCATCAACCGGGATAAAGACGAGGAAAAACTGTTTTTT

abundance: -
v_gene: TRBV6-5
j_gene: TRBJ1-4
d_gene: TRBD1
CDR3aa: CASRDRGPDEKLFF
CDR3nt: TGTGCCAGCCGCGACAGGGGGCCGGATGAAAAACTGTTTTTT

abundance: -
v_gene: TRBV30
j_gene: TRBJ1-2
d_gene: TRBD1
CDR3aa: CAWSVTTGDREGYTF
CDR3nt: TGTGCCTGGAGTGTAACGACAGGGGATCGGGAGGGCTACACCTTC

abundance: -
v_gene: TRBV6-5
j_gene: TRBJ2-7
d_gene: -
CDR3aa: CASSYSQGQVSYEQYF
CDR3nt: TGTGCCAGCAGTTATTCTCAGGGACAAGTCTCCTACGAGCAGTACTTC

abundance: once
v_gene: TRBV12-5
j_gene: TRBJ2-1
d_gene: TRBD1
CDR3aa: CASGRGQGFSEQFF
CDR3nt: TGTGCTAGTGGCAGGGGACAGGGATTCAGTGAGCAGTTCTTC

abundance: -
v_gene: TRBV6-2/TRBV6-3
j_gene: TRBJ2-7
d_gene: TRBD2
CDR3aa: CASSYDPTGGSEQYF
CDR3nt: TGTGCCAGCAGTTACGATCCAACGGGAGGAAGCGAGCAGTACTTC

abundance: -
v_gene: TRBV19
j_gene: TRBJ1-3
d_gene: -
CDR3aa: CASSPPGISGNTIYF
CDR3nt: TGTGCCAGTAGTCCTCCAGGAATCTCTGGAAACACCATATATTTT